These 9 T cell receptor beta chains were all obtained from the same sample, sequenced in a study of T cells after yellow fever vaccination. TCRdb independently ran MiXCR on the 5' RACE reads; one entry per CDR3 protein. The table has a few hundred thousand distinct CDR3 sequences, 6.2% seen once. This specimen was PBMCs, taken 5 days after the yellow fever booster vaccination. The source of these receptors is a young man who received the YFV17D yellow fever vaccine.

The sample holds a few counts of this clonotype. Written as DNA, the CDR3 is TGTGCCAGCAGCCATAAGATATGGGGACAGGGAATCGGCATTCAGTACTTC. The encoded protein is CASSHKIWGQGIGIQYF. J is TRBJ2-4 and V is TRBV11-1; 9 positions agree with TRBD1. Trimming at V came to 5 bases and at J to 9 bases, leaving 17 bases not matched to a gene. CDR1 and CDR2 (germline): SGHAT, FQDESV (reference sequence). This CDR3 has 17 residues.

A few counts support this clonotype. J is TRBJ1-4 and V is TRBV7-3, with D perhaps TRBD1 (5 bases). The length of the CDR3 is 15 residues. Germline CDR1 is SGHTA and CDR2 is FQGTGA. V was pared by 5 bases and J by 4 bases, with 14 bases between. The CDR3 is CASSPQGNGNEKLFF. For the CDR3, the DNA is TGTGCCAGCAGCCCCCAGGGTAACGGTAATGAAAAACTGTTTTTT.

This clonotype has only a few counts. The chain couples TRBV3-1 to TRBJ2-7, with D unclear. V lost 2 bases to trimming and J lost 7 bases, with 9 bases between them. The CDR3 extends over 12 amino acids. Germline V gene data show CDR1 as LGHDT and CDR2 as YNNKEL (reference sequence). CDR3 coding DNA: TGTGCCAGCAGCCAAACACCAGTGGAGCAGTACTTC. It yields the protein CASSQTPVEQYF.

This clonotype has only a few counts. The CDR3 protein is CASSLGLGAFF. CDR3 DNA: TGTGCCAGCAGCTTAGGCCTGGGAGCTTTCTTT. This sequence joins TRBV7-2 and TRBJ1-1; no definite D call. CDR1 is SGHTA, CDR2 FQGNSA, per germline. The CDR3 has 11 amino acids. V was shortened by 1 base and J by 10 bases, with 7 bases between the two germline ends.

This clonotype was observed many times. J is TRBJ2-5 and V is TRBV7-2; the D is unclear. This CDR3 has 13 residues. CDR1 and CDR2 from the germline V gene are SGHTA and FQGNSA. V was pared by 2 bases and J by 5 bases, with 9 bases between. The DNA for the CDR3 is TGTGCCAGCAGCTTATTCGGTTCGGAGACCCAGTACTTC. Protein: CASSLFGSETQYF.

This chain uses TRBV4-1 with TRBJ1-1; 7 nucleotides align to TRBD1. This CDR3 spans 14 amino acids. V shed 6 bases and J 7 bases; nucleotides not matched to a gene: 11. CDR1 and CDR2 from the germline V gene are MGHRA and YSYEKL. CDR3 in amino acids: CASSYRTGLYEAFF. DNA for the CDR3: TGCGCCAGCAGTTACCGGACAGGCCTCTATGAAGCTTTCTTT.

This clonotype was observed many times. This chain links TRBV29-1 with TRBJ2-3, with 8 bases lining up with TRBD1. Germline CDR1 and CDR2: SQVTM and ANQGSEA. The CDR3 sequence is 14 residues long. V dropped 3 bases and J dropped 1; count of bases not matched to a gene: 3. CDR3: CSVDGQGGTDTQYF. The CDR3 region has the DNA TGCAGCGTTGACGGACAGGGCGGCACAGATACGCAGTATTTT.

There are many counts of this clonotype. CDR3 amino acids: CSAGDRLGGTDTQYF. In nucleotides, the CDR3 is TGCAGTGCAGGGGACAGGCTGGGGGGCACAGATACGCAGTATTTT. This chain links TRBV20-1 with TRBJ2-3; 8 bases line up with TRBD1. Germline CDR1 reads DFQATT; CDR2 reads SNEGSKA (reference sequence). The CDR3 has 15 residues. The V gene end was trimmed by 6 bases and the J gene end by 1 base; junction bases not matched to a gene: 9.

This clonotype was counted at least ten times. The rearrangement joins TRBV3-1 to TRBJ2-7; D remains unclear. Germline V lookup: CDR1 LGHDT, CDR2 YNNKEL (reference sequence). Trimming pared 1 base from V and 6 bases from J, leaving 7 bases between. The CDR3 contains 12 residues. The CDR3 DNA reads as TGTGCCAGCAGCCAAGTCACCCTCGAGCAGTACTTC. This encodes CASSQVTLEQYF.